These 28 T cell receptor beta chains were sequenced from one sample in a study of blood T cell repertoires in COVID-19. Generated by immunoSEQ multiplex PCR, the TCRdb table keeps only in-frame clones and is missing some. The sample comprises fewer than 110,000 clones, about 90% of which are singletons, and about 3% rests with the top ten. The sequencing input was peripheral blood. The receptor source for this set is a human donor in a cohort sampled during active COVID-19.

V usage is TRBV18 and J usage is TRBJ2-5, with 8 bases that match TRBD1. The CDR3 has 14 amino acids. CDR1 is KGHSH, CDR2 LQKENI, per germline. V lost 6 bases, J lost 6 bases, and 9 bases stayed unmatched. The CDR3 is CASSRQGTSKTQYF. In nucleotides, the CDR3 is TGTGCCAGCTCGAGACAGGGGACCTCAAAGACCCAGTACTTC.

V gene TRBV27 combines with J gene TRBJ2-1; 10 positions agree with TRBD2. The junction had 1 base not matched to a gene; V was cut back by 4 bases and J by 1 base. The CDR3 is 15 residues long. The germline V gene has CDR1 MNHEY and CDR2 SMNVEV (reference sequence). The CDR3 spells CASSSSGSSYNEQFF. The CDR3 region has the DNA TGTGCCAGCAGTTCTAGCGGGAGTTCCTACAATGAGCAGTTCTTC.

This chain connects TRBV7-9 to TRBJ1-2; tentative D call: TRBD1 (5 bases). Germline assignment: CDR1 SEHNR and CDR2 FQNEAQ (reference sequence). The length of the CDR3 is 15 residues. V dropped 5 bases and J dropped 4 bases, with 17 bases sitting between them. The CDR3 reads CASSLAGGSGYGYTF. CDR3 nucleotides: TGTGCCAGCAGCCTCGCGGGGGGGAGCGGCTATGGCTACACCTTC.

This chain connects TRBV5-1 to TRBJ1-4, with TRBD1 matching 10 bases. Trimming removed 4 bases from V and 3 bases from J; junction bases left unmatched: 3. The CDR3 loop spans 15 amino acids. Per germline, CDR1 SGHRS and CDR2 YFSETQ. This CDR3 reads CASSVTGGSNEKLFF. CDR3 in DNA: TGCGCCAGCAGCGTGACAGGGGGCTCTAATGAAAAACTGTTTTTT.

The J gene is TRBJ2-7, the V gene TRBV13, with TRBD1 matching 8 bases. Germline V gene data show CDR1 as PRHDT and CDR2 as FYEKMQ (reference sequence). V lost 0 bases to trimming and J lost 2 bases; unmatched junction nucleotides: 0. The CDR3 contains 14 residues. CDR3: CASSLGTGAYEQYF. For the CDR3, the DNA is TGTGCCAGCAGCTTAGGGACAGGGGCCTACGAGCAGTACTTC.

The chain employs TRBV6-2 or TRBV6-3 and TRBJ2-1; possibly TRBD2 for D (5 bases). The CDR3 sequence is 14 residues long. CDR1 is MNHEY and CDR2 is SVGEGT in the germline V gene. V was cut by 0 bases and J by 2 bases, with 5 bases left in between. In DNA, the CDR3 is TGTGCCAGCAGTTACTCCGGGGCCTACAATGAGCAGTTCTTC. This gives the protein CASSYSGAYNEQFF.

V gene TRBV18 combines with J gene TRBJ1-2; maybe TRBD1 (6 bases). The V gene lost 2 bases and the J gene lost 7 bases, with 17 bases spanning the gap. Germline V gene lookup returns CDR1 KGHSH and CDR2 LQKENI. The CDR3 is 15 residues long. CDR3: CASSPGDTPTSGYTF. The DNA of the CDR3 is TGTGCCAGCTCACCAGGGGACACCCCTACCAGTGGCTACACCTTC.

V is TRBV5-6 and J is TRBJ1-6; D call uncertain. V lost 0 bases and J 10 bases, leaving 11 bases between the germline ends. CDR1 SGHDT and CDR2 YYEEEE come from the germline V gene. The CDR3 is made up of 14 amino acids. The CDR3 here is CASSLASLGSPLHF. As DNA, the CDR3 is TGTGCCAGCAGCTTGGCCTCTCTGGGCTCACCCCTCCACTTT. Based on the CDR3 plus reference TRBV5-6 and TRBJ1-6, the full variable domain is DAGVTQSPTHLIKTRGQQVTLRCSPKSGHDTVSWYQQALGQGPQFIFQYYEEEERQRGNFPDRFSGHQFPNYSSELNVNALLLGDSALYLCASSLASLGSPLHFGNGTRLTVT.

The table lists this clone with a count of one. The chain joins TRBV5-6 to TRBJ2-3, with 8 positions matching TRBD2. CDR1 SGHDT and CDR2 YYEEEE come from the germline V gene. The trim removed 4 bases at V and 2 bases at J, leaving 9 bases unmatched. The CDR3 loop spans 16 amino acids. The CDR3 loop reads CASSAPSGSPTDTQYF. In DNA form, the CDR3 reads TGTGCCAGCAGCGCGCCGAGCGGGAGCCCCACAGATACGCAGTATTTT.

CDR3 amino acids: CASSLGQASNQPQHF. The CDR3 DNA sequence: TGTGCCAGCTCCCTCGGACAGGCTAGCAATCAGCCCCAGCATTTT. J is TRBJ1-5 and V is TRBV18; 7 bases match TRBD1. V dropped 6 bases and J dropped 0; count of bases not matched to a gene: 5. This CDR3 has 15 amino acids. Germline CDR1 reads KGHSH; CDR2 reads LQKENI.

The gene calls are TRBV5-1 and TRBJ2-7; no clear D gene. CDR3 length: 12 residues. Trimming took off 4 bases at V and 3 bases at J, with 8 bases between the two ends. Germline V gene data show CDR1 as SGHRS and CDR2 as YFSETQ. In nucleotides, the CDR3 is TGCGCCAGCAGCCCCCCCGGCTACGAGCAGTACTTC. Encoded protein: CASSPPGYEQYF.

J is TRBJ1-4 and V is TRBV7-8; D is unresolved. This CDR3 region has 16 residues. Germline CDR1 and CDR2: SGHVS and FQNEAQ. V lost 0 bases and J lost 0, with 8 bases in between. In nucleotides, the CDR3 is TGTGCCAGCAGCTTAGCGGGCCACACAACTAATGAAAAACTGTTTTTT. This sequence encodes CASSLAGHTTNEKLFF.

The chain joins TRBV27 to TRBJ2-7, with a weak D call TRBD1 (6 bases). The ends were cut back, 7 bases at V and 1 base at J, with 20 bases in the middle. CDR1 is MNHEY, CDR2 SMNVEV, per germline (reference sequence). The CDR3 contains 16 residues. The CDR3 DNA reads TGTGCCAGCACCCCAACCCAGGGGTTCCCTTCCTACGAGCAGTACTTC. Its protein product is CASTPTQGFPSYEQYF.

This clone was detected only a few times. The rearrangement links TRBV7-9 to TRBJ1-1, with D uncertain. The V gene's germline CDR1 is SEHNR and CDR2 FQNEAQ (reference sequence). This CDR3 region has 14 residues. Deletions cut 5 bases from V and 4 bases from J, with 14 bases between. The CDR3 sequence is CASSLHTAVTEAFF. Written as DNA, the CDR3 is TGTGCCAGCAGCCTGCACACCGCGGTCACTGAAGCTTTCTTT.

V usage is TRBV11-3 and J usage is TRBJ2-1; a weak D match, TRBD2 (5 bases). The V gene's germline CDR1 is SGHNT and CDR2 YENEEA. The CDR3 totals 14 residues. V dropped 5 bases and J dropped 9 bases, with 17 bases sitting between them. CDR3 in DNA: TGTGCCAGCAGCCCGCGCAGGACTGCGGGTGAGCAGTTCTTC. Protein product: CASSPRRTAGEQFF.

The rearrangement links TRBV7-4 to TRBJ1-5; D is uncertain. Between the trimmed V and J ends, which lost 9 bases and 2 bases, there was a span of 14 bases. This CDR3 comprises 14 residues. Germline V lookup: CDR1 SGHVT, CDR2 SQSDAQ. In DNA, the CDR3 is TGTGCCAGTGGTGGAGAAGTTTGCAATCAGCCCCAGCATTTT. It translates to CASGGEVCNQPQHF.

This sequence joins TRBV10-2 and TRBJ2-7; 10 bases agree with TRBD2. With V trimmed by 6 bases and J by 4 bases, 6 bases remained unmatched. Germline CDR1 WSHSY, CDR2 SAAADI. This CDR3 has 14 amino acids. CDR3 bases: TGCGCCAGCAGGATAGCGGGAGGAAGGTACGAGCAGTACTTC. Encoded protein: CASRIAGGRYEQYF.

Only one count was recorded for this clone. The chain is built from TRBV5-4 and TRBJ1-2; possibly TRBD1 for D (5 bases). In germline, CDR1 is SGHNT, CDR2 YYREEE (reference sequence). CDR3 length equals 13 residues. V lost 3 bases, J lost 4 bases, and 10 bases lay in between. CDR3 sequence: CASSSSGIYGYTF. CDR3 nucleotide sequence: TGTGCCAGCAGCTCCTCAGGGATCTATGGCTACACCTTC.

The V and J genes are TRBV19 and TRBJ2-3, with D hard to call. This CDR3 has 16 residues. Germline lookup yields CDR1 LNHDA and CDR2 SQIVND (reference sequence). V was shortened by 0 bases and J by 3 bases, with 13 bases between the two germline ends. CDR3 region: CASSIDPGQATDTQYF. The CDR3 DNA reads TGTGCCAGTAGTATAGACCCAGGTCAGGCAACAGATACGCAGTATTTT.

The V call is TRBV2, the J call TRBJ1-2; 8 positions agree with TRBD1. This CDR3 comprises 15 residues. Germline trimming cut 5 bases from V and 4 bases from J; bases unmatched to any gene: 9. Germline V lookup: CDR1 SNHLY, CDR2 FYNNEI. As DNA, the CDR3 is TGTGCCAGCAGTAATCAGGGGGCGGTAAGCTATGGCTACACCTTC. Protein: CASSNQGAVSYGYTF.

This chain connects TRBV5-4 to TRBJ2-5; D is unresolved. The CDR3 length is 14 residues. V shed 0 bases and J shed 3 bases, with 9 bases lying between them. Germline CDR1 SGHNT, CDR2 YYREEE (reference sequence). The DNA of the CDR3 is TGTGCCAGCAGCTTGGCCGGAGTAGAAGAGACCCAGTACTTC. Protein sequence: CASSLAGVEETQYF.

This rearrangement joins TRBV24-1 to TRBJ2-3; D possibly corresponds to TRBD1 (5 bases). The V gene lost 7 bases and the J gene lost 2 bases, with 6 bases spanning the gap. This CDR3 contains 12 residues. The V gene's germline CDR1 is KGHDR and CDR2 SFDVKD. CDR3 in DNA: TGTGCCACCAGCAGGGACACAGATACGCAGTATTTT. Amino acid sequence: CATSRDTDTQYF.

CDR3 sequence (DNA): TGTGCCAGTACCGGCGGGGGGAACACTGAAGCTTTCTTT. Amino acids: CASTGGGNTEAFF. V usage is TRBV19 and J usage is TRBJ1-1, with TRBD1 as a possible D gene (5 bases). Germline loops: CDR1 LNHDA, CDR2 SQIVND (reference sequence). V dropped 7 bases and J dropped 1 base, with 10 bases sitting between them. This CDR3 has 13 residues. The full variable domain, its missing parts supplied by reference TRBV19 and TRBJ1-1, is DGGITQSPKYLFRKEGQNVTLSCEQNLNHDAMYWYRQDPGQGLRLIYYSQIVNDFQKGDIAEGYSVSREKKESFPLTVTSAQKNPTAFYLCASTGGGNTEAFFGQGTRLTVV.

V is TRBV10-1 and J is TRBJ2-7; the D gene is possibly TRBD2 (6 bases). The CDR3 loop spans 13 amino acids. Per the germline V gene, CDR1 is WNHNN and CDR2 is SYGVQD (reference sequence). With 7 bases removed from V and 6 bases from J, the gap between germline ends came to 16 bases. The CDR3 region is CASTGRVGGEQYF. The CDR3 DNA follows: TGCGCCAGCACCGGTAGGGTGGGAGGCGAGCAGTACTTC.

This rearrangement joins TRBV2 to TRBJ1-4, with a possible D match to TRBD1 (6 bases). V was clipped by 5 bases and J by 4 bases, with 11 bases between them. The germline V gene encodes CDR1 SNHLY and CDR2 FYNNEI. CDR3 length: 14 residues. CDR3 residues: CASSSDSFNEKLFF. The CDR3 bases are TGTGCCAGCAGTTCGGACAGTTTTAATGAAAAACTGTTTTTT.

The chain combines TRBV5-4 with TRBJ2-5; D is unclear. The ends were cut back, 2 bases at V and 3 bases at J, with 11 bases in the middle. Germline lookup yields CDR1 SGHNT and CDR2 YYREEE (reference sequence). The CDR3 sequence is 14 residues long. This CDR3 is CASSFMRSEETQYF. The CDR3 DNA reads as TGTGCCAGCAGCTTTATGAGGTCAGAAGAGACCCAGTACTTC.

This clone has more than one count but fewer than ten. V and J are TRBV18 and TRBJ1-1; unclear D gene. CDR1 KGHSH and CDR2 LQKENI come from the germline V gene. The CDR3 is made up of 15 amino acids. Between the trimmed V and J ends, which lost 3 bases and 1 base, there was a span of 12 bases. CDR3 sequence reads: CASSPSSEGNTEAFF. CDR3 nucleotide sequence: TGTGCCAGCTCACCCTCCTCGGAGGGGAACACTGAAGCTTTCTTT.

The V gene is TRBV2, the J gene TRBJ1-1; D remains ambiguous. V lost 4 bases and J 2 bases, leaving 11 bases between the germline ends. From germline, CDR1 is SNHLY and CDR2 FYNNEI. CDR3 length: 14 residues. The CDR3 sequence is CASSVAGGNTEAFF. CDR3 DNA: TGTGCCAGCAGTGTAGCAGGAGGTAACACTGAAGCTTTCTTT.